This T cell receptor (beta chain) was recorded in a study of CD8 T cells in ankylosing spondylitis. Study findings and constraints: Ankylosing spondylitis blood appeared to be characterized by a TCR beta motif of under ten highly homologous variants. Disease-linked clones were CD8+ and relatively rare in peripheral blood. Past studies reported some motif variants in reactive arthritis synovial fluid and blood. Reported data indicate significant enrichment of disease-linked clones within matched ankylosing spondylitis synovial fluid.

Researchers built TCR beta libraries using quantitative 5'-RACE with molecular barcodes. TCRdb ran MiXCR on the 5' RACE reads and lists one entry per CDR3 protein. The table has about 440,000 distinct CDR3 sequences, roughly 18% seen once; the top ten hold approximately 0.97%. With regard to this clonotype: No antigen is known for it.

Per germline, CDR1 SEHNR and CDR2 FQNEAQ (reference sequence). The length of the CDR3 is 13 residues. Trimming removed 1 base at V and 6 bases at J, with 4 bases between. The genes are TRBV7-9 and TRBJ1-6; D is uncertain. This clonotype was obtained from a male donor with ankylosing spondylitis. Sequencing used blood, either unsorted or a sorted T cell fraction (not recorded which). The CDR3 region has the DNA TGTGCCAGCAGCTTAGATCCTAATTCACCCCTCCACTTT. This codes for CASSLDPNSPLHF.